This T cell receptor (beta chain) was found in a study of CD8 T cells in ankylosing spondylitis (TCRdb year 2017). Notes on the research overall: The study set out to find disease-linked TCR variants by profiling T cell receptor beta repertoires in ankylosing spondylitis patients and healthy donors. Peripheral blood was sampled, and synovial fluid was also collected from ankylosing spondylitis patients. The whole study cohort included some 100 healthy donors and 20 to 30 ankylosing spondylitis patients. On the study overall, not on this receptor specifically: The disease-linked clones were reported to be significantly enriched in matched synovial fluid samples from ankylosing spondylitis patients. Some of the motif variants had been reported before in the synovial fluid and blood of reactive arthritis patients, a finding that suggests common disease-initiation mechanisms. Blood from ankylosing spondylitis patients appeared to be characterized by a TCR beta motif composed of about eight highly homologous amino acid variants. A CD8+ phenotype was shown by the disease-linked clones, which were found at relatively low frequencies in peripheral blood.

CDR1 and CDR2, looked up from the germline V gene, are SGDLS and YYNGEE. Trimmed from V: 0 bases; trimmed from J: 3 bases; junction bases lacking a gene match: 2. The CDR3 numbers 16 residues from cysteine through phenylalanine. Only the CDR3 DNA is retained, 48 bases long and in frame from the first base. Sequencing instrument: Illumina HiSeq 2500. Quantitative 5'-RACE with molecular barcodes was used to prepare TCR beta libraries. Regarding the original processing steps: Disease-linked TCR variants were identified with a new computational method built on a probabilistic model of VDJ rearrangement. The public reads were quality trimmed at Q25 with fastp and then assembled into clones with MiXCR by TCRdb, keeping productive beta chains. A single entry per CDR3 protein holds the most common genes and DNA from its merged rows. The V and J calls were not made by the authors but by TCRdb's processing. The sample yields thousands of distinct CDR3 sequences; approximately 2.9% were counted once. Approximately 35% of the sample goes to the ten largest clones.

There are many counts of this clonotype. Its specific antigen is unknown. One base away there is no much larger clone; base qualities are not given. The TCR comes from a female donor with ankylosing spondylitis or in good health (not recorded which). Material: blood, either unsorted or a sorted T cell fraction (not recorded which). The sequence links TRBV9 to TRBJ2-2; 10 nucleotides in the junction match TRBD1. The sequenced DNA: TGTGCCAGCAGCGTAGCAGGGACAGGGGACACCGGGGAGCTGTTTTTT. Translated, this is CASSVAGTGDTGELFF.